The rows below give T cell receptor beta chains drawn from one sample of a study of blood T cell repertoires in COVID-19. Clones were sequenced by immunoSEQ multiplex PCR, and TCRdb holds only the in-frame ones, with some missing. The profile shows 55,000 to 60,000 clones, 70% to 85% of them singletons. Sequenced material: peripheral blood. These receptors all come from a man between 65 and 80 years old with active COVID-19. Both conserved end residues are part of each CDR3. The D gene is left open where the match is weak.

>-|TRBV27|TRBJ2-1
CASSLMRLTYNEQFF
>-|TRBV19|TRBJ2-3
CASRGTRERFTDTQYF
>-|TRBV4-2|TRBJ2-7
CASSQEHAILRAYEQYF
>-|TRBV18|TRBJ2-7
CASSENRGANEQYF
>TRBD1|TRBV28|TRBJ1-1
CASSLLGVRDRPNTEAFF
>-|TRBV28|TRBJ1-2
CASREDHYGYTF
>-|TRBV28|TRBJ2-2
CASRTTGELFF
>-|TRBV15|TRBJ2-6
CATSRTRNSGANVLTF
>TRBD2|TRBV7-9|TRBJ2-7
CASSVTGGEQYF
>TRBD1|TRBV5-1|TRBJ1-4
CASSSEPRTGEEKLFF
>TRBD1|TRBV2|TRBJ1-5
CASRLTGVNQPQHF
>-|TRBV4-1|TRBJ2-7
CASSQDQTRNYEQYF
>-|TRBV24-1|TRBJ1-5
CATSDASGSGQPQHF
>TRBD1|TRBV7-2|TRBJ2-7
CASSPGTGARSYEQYF
>-|TRBV9|TRBJ2-7
CASSPGLANYEQYF
>-|TRBV19|TRBJ2-3
CASKEGPVSDTQYF
>-|TRBV23-1|TRBJ1-5
CASSHWQRTDNQPQHF
>TRBD1|TRBV25-1|TRBJ1-6
CASSEYGGTAYAPLHF
>-|TRBV2|TRBJ1-4
CASTSSATNEKLFF
>TRBD2|TRBV7-2|TRBJ2-7
CASSPANLAGGPYEQYF
>TRBD1|TRBV5-4|TRBJ1-1
CASSRDSGGPVGLGNTEAFF
>TRBD2|TRBV3-1/TRBV3-2|TRBJ2-7
CASSRAGGQYEQYF